This T cell receptor beta chain was identified in a study of neoadjuvant nivolumab and ipilimumab in lung cancer. Trimming stripped 4 bases from V and 8 bases from J, with 9 bases between. The CDR3 covers 12 residues. Germline CDR1 is SGHRS and CDR2 is YFSETQ. Only in-frame clones appear in the TCRdb table, and some are missing; sequencing was by immunoSEQ multiplex PCR. The table lists over 20,000 clones, 82% of them singletons. This clone has only one observation. The V gene is TRBV5-1, the J gene TRBJ2-2; D is ambiguous. The sequenced sample was tumor tissue, obtained after neoadjuvant nivolumab, alone or with ipilimumab, at or shortly before surgery. The source of this sequence is an adult with non-small cell lung cancer. This CDR3 is CASSGNLGELFF. CDR3 bases: TGCGCCAGCAGCGGCAATCTGGGGGAGCTGTTTTTT. The entire variable domain, with the rest obtained from reference TRBV5-1 and TRBJ2-2, is as follows: KAGVTQTPRYLIKTRGQQVTLSCSPISGHRSVSWYQQTPGQGLQFLFEYFSETQRNKGNFPGRFSGRQFSNSRSEMNVSTLELGDSALYLCASSGNLGELFFGEGSRLTVL.